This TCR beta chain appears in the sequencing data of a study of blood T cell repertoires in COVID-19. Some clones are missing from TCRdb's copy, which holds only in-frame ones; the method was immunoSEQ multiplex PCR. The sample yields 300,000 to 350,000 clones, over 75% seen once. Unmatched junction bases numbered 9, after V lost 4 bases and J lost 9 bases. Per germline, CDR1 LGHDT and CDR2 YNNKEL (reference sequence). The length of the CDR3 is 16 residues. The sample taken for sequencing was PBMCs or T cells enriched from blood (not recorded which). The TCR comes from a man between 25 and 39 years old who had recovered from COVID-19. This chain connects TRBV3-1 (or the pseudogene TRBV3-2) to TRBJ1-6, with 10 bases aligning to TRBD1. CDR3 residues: CASSRLGQGVPSPLHF. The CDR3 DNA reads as TGTGCCAGCAGCCGCCTAGGACAGGGGGTCCCTTCACCCCTCCACTTT.